Each of the 2 T cell receptor beta chains below was sequenced from the same sample in a study of response to subunit inactivated influenza vaccine. TCRdb ran MiXCR on the RT-PCR reads and lists one entry per CDR3 protein. Of just under 550,000 distinct CDR3 sequences detected, approximately 22% appear once; the ten largest clones hold 2.5% to 3.5%. Another study also made use of these data, one on T cells expressing NK-cell markers. That work states: Synthesis of TCR beta cDNA relied on 5'RACE template switching carrying UMIs.

The source was CD4+ T cells sorted from PBMCs, collected 12 days after vaccination. Receptors were obtained from a man aged 45-60 years who received an inactivated influenza vaccine.

This clonotype has only one observation. This sequence joins TRBV9 and TRBJ1-6; D gene uncertain. This CDR3 comprises 14 residues. Germline V gene data show CDR1 as SGDLS and CDR2 as YYNGEE. V was clipped by 0 bases and J by 8 bases, with 9 bases between them. The CDR3 region is CASSVETSDSPLHF. The CDR3 DNA is TGTGCCAGCAGCGTAGAAACCAGTGATTCACCCCTCCACTTT.

The chain combines TRBV4-1 with TRBJ1-1; TRBD1 agrees at 7 bases. Germline V gene sequence: CDR1 MGHRA, CDR2 YSYEKL. Trimming at V came to 2 bases and at J to 6 bases, leaving 12 bases not matched to a gene. The CDR3 length is 16 residues. The CDR3 region has the DNA TGCGCCAGCAGCCAAAGTCGACGACAGGGCGGCGCTGAAGCTTTCTTT. Its translation is CASSQSRRQGGAEAFF.